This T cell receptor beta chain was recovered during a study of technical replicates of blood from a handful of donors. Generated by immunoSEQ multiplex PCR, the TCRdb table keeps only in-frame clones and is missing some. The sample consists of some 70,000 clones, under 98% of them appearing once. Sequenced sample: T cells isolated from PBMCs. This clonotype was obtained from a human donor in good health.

CDR3 in amino acids: CASSSRGQTNEKLFF. Here the CDR3 DNA reads TGTGCCAGCAGCTCGAGGGGACAAACTAATGAAAAACTGTTTTTT. The genes are TRBV7-2 and TRBJ1-4; perhaps TRBD1 as D (6 bases). Deletions cut 4 bases from V and 1 base from J, with 10 bases between. This CDR3 has 15 residues. Germline assignment: CDR1 SGHTA and CDR2 FQGNSA.